Described below is a single T cell receptor (beta chain) sequence and its context. Its antigen is undetermined. The entry originates in a study of blood T cells in healthy people across ages. Findings and caveats of the study: More naive CD4+ cells and higher diversity marked long-lived donors relative to aged donors.

With 1 base clipped from V and 4 bases from J, the junction kept 5 bases outside the gene matches. CDR3 length: 14 residues. Germline CDR1 DFQATT, CDR2 SNEGSKA (reference sequence). PCR was performed a second time for about 6 to 11 cycles using a sample-barcoded 5' primer and a J-beta primer mix. TCRdb fed the 5' RACE reads into MiXCR, producing one record per CDR3 protein. Here the sample spans about 1.4 million distinct CDR3 sequences, 55% to 75% being singletons. The chain uses TRBV20-1 and TRBJ2-3, with TRBD2 matching 7 bases. Specimen: blood. This receptor was obtained from a man aged 18 to 30 in good health. CDR3 DNA sequence: TGCAGTGCTAGAGTTGGGGCGGGAGCAGATACGCAGTATTTT. Its protein is CSARVGAGADTQYF.